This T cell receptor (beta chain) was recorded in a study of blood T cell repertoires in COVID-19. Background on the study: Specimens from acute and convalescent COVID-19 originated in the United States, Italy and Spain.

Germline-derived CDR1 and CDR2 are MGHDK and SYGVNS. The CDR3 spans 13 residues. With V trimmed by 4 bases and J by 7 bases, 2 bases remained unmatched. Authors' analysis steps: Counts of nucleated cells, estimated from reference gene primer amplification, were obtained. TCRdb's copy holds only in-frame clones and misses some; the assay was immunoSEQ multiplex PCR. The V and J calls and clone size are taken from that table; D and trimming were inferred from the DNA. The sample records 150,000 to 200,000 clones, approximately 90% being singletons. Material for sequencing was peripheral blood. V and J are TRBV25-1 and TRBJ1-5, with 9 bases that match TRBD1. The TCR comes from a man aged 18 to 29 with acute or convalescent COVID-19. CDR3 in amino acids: CASSGQGVQPQHF. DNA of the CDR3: TGTGCCAGCAGTGGACAGGGGGTACAGCCCCAGCATTTT.